The rows below give T cell receptor beta chains drawn from one sample of a study of shared clonotypes between healthy human individuals. Libraries were prepared by immunoSEQ multiplex PCR; TCRdb keeps only in-frame clonotypes and omits some of them. The sample yields about 820,000 clones, about 91% seen once. Specimen: naive CD8+ T cells sorted from blood. These receptors were obtained from a man aged 25-45 years in good health. The CDR3 runs from the conserved cysteine through the conserved F or W. D genes are given only for firm matches. Part of the rows lack a size; the others show once, few, many or a class for expanded clones.

V	D	J	size	CDR3	DNA
TRBV4-1	-	TRBJ2-7	-	CASSQEASRPLYEQYF	TGCGCCAGCAGCCAAGAAGCGTCTCGTCCCCTCTACGAGCAGTACTTC
TRBV7-9	-	TRBJ2-5	once	CASSPRQKETQYF	TGTGCCAGCAGCCCGCGACAGAAAGAGACCCAGTACTTC
TRBV7-9	-	TRBJ2-7	-	CASSLAQGVRYEQYF	TGTGCCAGCAGCTTAGCGCAAGGGGTCCGGTACGAGCAGTACTTC
TRBV6-5	-	TRBJ2-7	-	CASGGSTYEQYF	TGTGCCAGCGGTGGGAGCACCTACGAGCAGTACTTC
TRBV5-4	-	TRBJ2-7	-	CASSPGQGGIAYEQYF	TGTGCCAGCAGCCCAGGACAGGGAGGGATCGCCTACGAGCAGTACTTC
TRBV2	TRBD2	TRBJ2-1	-	CASTDPLAEGNEQFF	TGTGCCAGCACTGACCCCCTAGCGGAGGGGAATGAGCAGTTCTTC
TRBV4-1	TRBD2	TRBJ2-7	-	CASSQLTSGSYEQYF	TGCGCCAGCAGCCAACTTACTAGCGGGAGTTACGAGCAGTACTTC
TRBV5-4	TRBD1	TRBJ2-7	-	CASSQTGTGIYEQYF	TGTGCCAGCAGCCAAACCGGGACAGGGATCTACGAGCAGTACTTC
TRBV5-1	-	TRBJ2-7	-	CASSLDPGEGYEQYF	TGCGCCAGCAGCTTGGATCCAGGGGAGGGCTACGAGCAGTACTTC
TRBV30	TRBD2	TRBJ2-1	-	CAWSYLSGSDSYNEQFF	TGTGCCTGGAGTTATCTTAGCGGGAGTGACTCCTACAATGAGCAGTTCTTC
TRBV11-2	-	TRBJ2-1	-	CASRSFGDEQFF	TGTGCCAGCCGTTCGTTTGGGGATGAGCAGTTCTTC
TRBV27	TRBD1	TRBJ2-7	-	CASSATGGKSREQYF	TGTGCCAGCAGCGCGACAGGGGGAAAAAGTCGCGAGCAGTACTTC
TRBV29-1	-	TRBJ2-1	-	CSVDRSSYNEQFF	TGCAGCGTTGACCGGAGCTCCTACAATGAGCAGTTCTTC
TRBV5-1	-	TRBJ2-7	-	CASSPVPAASYEQYF	TGCGCCAGCAGCCCTGTACCGGCAGCCTCCTACGAGCAGTACTTC
TRBV9	TRBD2	TRBJ2-1	-	CASSGSGGFSYNEQFF	TGTGCCAGCAGCGGTAGCGGGGGCTTCTCCTACAATGAGCAGTTCTTC
TRBV7-6	TRBD1	TRBJ2-1	-	CASSLAGQGWNEQFF	TGTGCCAGCAGCTTAGCAGGACAGGGTTGGAATGAGCAGTTCTTC
TRBV18	-	TRBJ1-2	once	CASSPDRANYGYTF	TGTGCCAGCTCACCCGACAGAGCTAACTATGGCTACACCTTC
TRBV5-5	TRBD1	TRBJ1-1	-	CASSRWDSHTEAFF	TGTGCCAGCAGCCGCTGGGACAGCCACACTGAAGCTTTCTTT
TRBV5-6	-	TRBJ2-1	-	CASSLVGGLYNEQFF	TGTGCCAGCAGCTTGGTTGGGGGACTTTACAATGAGCAGTTCTTC
TRBV5-1	-	TRBJ1-1	-	CASSLAGLGTEAFF	TGCGCCAGCAGCTTGGCCGGGTTGGGGACTGAAGCTTTCTTT
TRBV9	-	TRBJ2-6	-	CASSALPFRESGANVLTF	TGTGCCAGCAGCGCCCTCCCCTTCCGGGAATCTGGGGCCAACGTCCTGACTTTC
TRBV4-3	TRBD1	TRBJ2-3	-	CASSQDITQGSTDTQYF	TGCGCCAGCAGCCAAGATATAACACAGGGGAGCACAGATACGCAGTATTTT
TRBV11-2	-	TRBJ1-4	-	CASSLGVNNDEKLFF	TGTGCCAGCAGCTTAGGGGTCAACAACGATGAAAAACTGTTTTTT
TRBV5-7	-	TRBJ1-2	once	CASSLVFGDCGYTF	TGTGCCAGCAGCTTGGTATTCGGGGACTGTGGCTACACCTTC
TRBV19	TRBD1	TRBJ2-5	-	CASSRTGTGGWETQYF	TGTGCCAGTAGTAGGACCGGGACAGGGGGCTGGGAGACCCAGTACTTC
TRBV11-1	-	TRBJ2-3	-	CASSFRDRRTDTQYF	TGTGCCAGCAGCTTTCGGGACCGACGCACAGATACGCAGTATTTT
TRBV4-2	-	TRBJ2-1	-	CASSHPAGHEQFF	TGTGCCAGCAGCCATCCGGCGGGTCATGAGCAGTTCTTC
TRBV27	-	TRBJ1-1	-	CASTPPGVNEAFF	TGTGCCAGCACCCCCCCAGGGGTCAATGAAGCTTTCTTT
TRBV7-2	-	TRBJ2-5	-	CASSLGVETQYF	TGTGCCAGCAGCTTAGGGGTGGAGACCCAGTACTTC
TRBV7-9	TRBD2	TRBJ2-7	-	CASSLGSGDSYEQYF	TGTGCCAGCAGCTTGGGTAGCGGGGACTCCTACGAGCAGTACTTC
TRBV7-3	-	TRBJ2-3	-	CASSLLGGIDTQYF	TGTGCCAGCAGCTTATTGGGGGGAATAGATACGCAGTATTTT
TRBV19	TRBD2	TRBJ2-1	-	CASSTRTSGRLIYNEQFF	TGTGCCAGTAGTACCAGGACTAGCGGGAGGCTTATCTACAATGAGCAGTTCTTC
TRBV30	-	TRBJ2-7	-	CAWSELGGPYEQYF	TGTGCCTGGAGTGAACTGGGGGGCCCCTACGAGCAGTACTTC
TRBV13	-	TRBJ2-7	-	CASSFGYEQYF	TGTGCCAGCAGCTTCGGATACGAGCAGTACTTC
TRBV19	-	TRBJ1-1	-	CASSIAYGAVPKNTEAFF	TGTGCCAGTAGTATAGCGTACGGGGCAGTACCCAAGAACACTGAAGCTTTCTTT
TRBV10-1	-	TRBJ2-3	-	CASSRAADTQYF	TGCGCCAGCAGCCGGGCCGCAGATACGCAGTATTTT
TRBV4-3	TRBD2	TRBJ2-3	-	CASSQDSRGEARAVDTQYF	TGCGCCAGCAGCCAAGATAGCCGGGGGGAGGCCCGGGCAGTAGATACGCAGTATTTT
TRBV27	TRBD2	TRBJ2-1	-	CASSLFQLAGDNEQFF	TGTGCCAGCAGTTTATTCCAGCTAGCGGGAGACAATGAGCAGTTCTTC
TRBV7-8	TRBD2	TRBJ2-2	-	CASSFLSGANTGELFF	TGTGCCAGCAGCTTTCTAAGCGGGGCGAACACCGGGGAGCTGTTTTTT
TRBV4-3	-	TRBJ1-3	-	CASSQILELSGNTIYF	TGCGCCAGCAGCCAAATTCTGGAGCTCTCTGGAAACACCATATATTTT
TRBV14	TRBD2	TRBJ2-3	-	CASRPLAGGPADTQYF	TGTGCCAGCAGGCCGCTAGCGGGAGGGCCCGCAGATACGCAGTATTTT
TRBV29-1	-	TRBJ2-3	-	CSVGGTDTQYF	TGCAGCGTCGGAGGGACGGATACGCAGTATTTT
TRBV5-1	-	TRBJ1-3	-	CASSLDLAASSGNTIYF	TGCGCCAGCAGCTTGGACCTGGCAGCCAGCTCTGGAAACACCATATATTTT
TRBV7-9	-	TRBJ2-3	-	CASSFLAAASTDTQYF	TGTGCCAGCAGCTTCCTCGCAGCGGCTAGCACAGATACGCAGTATTTT
TRBV7-8	-	TRBJ1-1	-	CASTLGGAGTEAFF	TGTGCCAGCACCTTGGGGGGCGCGGGGACTGAAGCTTTCTTT
TRBV27	-	TRBJ2-1	-	CASTSGLQQNEQFF	TGTGCCAGCACCTCGGGACTCCAGCAGAATGAGCAGTTCTTC
TRBV27	-	TRBJ2-7	-	CASSSYTRSEQYF	TGTGCCAGCAGTTCATATACAAGGTCCGAGCAGTACTTC
TRBV5-4	-	TRBJ2-3	-	CASSPGDLSTDTQYF	TGTGCCAGCAGTCCTGGGGATCTGAGCACAGATACGCAGTATTTT
TRBV7-9	-	TRBJ1-2	-	CASSLAGPGRGYTF	TGTGCCAGCAGCTTAGCGGGACCGGGCAGGGGCTACACCTTC
TRBV5-1	-	TRBJ2-3	once	CASSLETPTDTQYF	TGCGCCAGCAGCTTGGAAACGCCCACAGATACGCAGTATTTT
TRBV5-1	TRBD1	TRBJ2-7	-	CASSLEGQGAYEQYF	TGCGCCAGCAGCTTGGAGGGACAGGGGGCTTACGAGCAGTACTTC